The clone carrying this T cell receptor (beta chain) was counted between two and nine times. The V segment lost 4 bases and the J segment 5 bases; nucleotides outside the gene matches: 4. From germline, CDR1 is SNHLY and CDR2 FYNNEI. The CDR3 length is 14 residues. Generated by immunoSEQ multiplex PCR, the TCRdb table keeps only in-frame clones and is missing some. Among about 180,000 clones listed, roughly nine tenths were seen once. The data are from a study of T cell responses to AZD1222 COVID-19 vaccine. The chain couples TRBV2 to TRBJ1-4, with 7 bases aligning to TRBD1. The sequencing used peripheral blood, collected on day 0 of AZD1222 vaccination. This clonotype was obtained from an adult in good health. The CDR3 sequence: CASSGGTENEKLFF. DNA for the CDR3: TGTGCCAGCAGTGGAGGGACAGAGAATGAAAAACTGTTTTTT.